One sample yielded the 18 T cell receptor beta chains listed below, sequenced in a study of blood T cell repertoires in COVID-19. The data were produced by immunoSEQ multiplex PCR, yet TCRdb's version contains in-frame clones alone and is incomplete. The profile shows more than 80,000 clones, roughly four fifths of them singletons. The material sequenced was peripheral blood. The receptors shown here come from a woman older than 75 with active or convalescent COVID-19.

The table lists this clone with a count of one. The rearrangement joins TRBV7-2 to TRBJ2-1, with D possibly matching TRBD1 (6 bases). Per the germline V gene, CDR1 is SGHTA and CDR2 is FQGNSA. V was trimmed by 3 bases and J by 0 bases, leaving 9 bases between them. The CDR3 runs 15 residues. The CDR3 sequence: CASSLDSSSYNEQFF. The CDR3 DNA reads TGTGCCAGCAGCTTGGACAGTAGCTCCTACAATGAGCAGTTCTTC. Supplemented by reference TRBV7-2 and TRBJ2-1, the full variable domain reads GAGVSQSPSNKVTEKGKDVELRCDPISGHTALYWYRQSLGQGLEFLIYFQGNSAPDKSGLPSDRFSAERTGGSVSTLTIQRTQQEDSAVYLCASSLDSSSYNEQFFGPGTRLTVL.

The chain uses TRBV10-1 and TRBJ2-7; no reliable D call. Germline CDR1 and CDR2: WNHNN and SYGVQD (reference sequence). Trimming removed 5 bases from V and 0 bases from J, with 8 bases in between. The CDR3 is 13 residues long. Here the CDR3 reads CASSPTPSYEQYF. Written as DNA, the CDR3 is TGCGCCAGCAGTCCGACACCCTCCTACGAGCAGTACTTC.

The chain couples TRBV6-2 or TRBV6-3 to TRBJ2-3, with a tentative D call TRBD2 (7 bases). Germline assignment: CDR1 MNHEY and CDR2 SVGEGT. Trimming stripped 5 bases from V and 2 bases from J, with 17 bases between. The CDR3 covers 16 residues. CDR3 protein: CASSEDWGGNTDTQYF. For the CDR3, the DNA is TGTGCCAGCAGTGAGGACTGGGGGGGCAACACAGATACGCAGTATTTT.

This clone has only one observation. V and J are TRBV29-1 and TRBJ1-2; D not resolved. V was cut by 2 bases and J by 0 bases, with 10 bases left in between. CDR3 size: 14 residues. CDR1 SQVTM and CDR2 ANQGSEA come from the germline V gene. CDR3 protein: CSVESVAANYGYTF. The CDR3 DNA is TGCAGCGTTGAATCTGTGGCAGCTAACTATGGCTACACCTTC.

The chain combines TRBV19 with TRBJ2-7; 9 bases are shared with TRBD1. Germline values: CDR1 LNHDA, CDR2 SQIVND (reference sequence). The CDR3 spans 14 residues. V dropped 6 bases and J dropped 3; count of bases not matched to a gene: 6. The CDR3 DNA sequence: TGTGCCAGTAGGCCAACAGGGGGCCACTACGAGCAGTACTTC. Translation: CASRPTGGHYEQYF. Complete variable domain (other parts from reference TRBV19 and TRBJ2-7): DGGITQSPKYLFRKEGQNVTLSCEQNLNHDAMYWYRQDPGQGLRLIYYSQIVNDFQKGDIAEGYSVSREKKESFPLTVTSAQKNPTAFYLCASRPTGGHYEQYFGPGTRLTVT.

This clone occurred once. The chain carries TRBV7-6 and TRBJ2-5, with 9 bases identical to TRBD2. The CDR3 covers 15 residues. J lost 2 bases, V lost 7 bases, and 8 bases had no gene match. The germline V gene has CDR1 SGHVS and CDR2 FNYEAQ. The CDR3 DNA follows: TGTGCCAGCAACCAACTAGCGGGTCTGCAAGAGACCCAGTACTTC. Residues: CASNQLAGLQETQYF.

The V and J genes are TRBV7-9 and TRBJ2-3, with no clear D. CDR3 length: 14 amino acids. V lost 8 bases and J lost 3, with 15 bases in between. Per germline, CDR1 SEHNR and CDR2 FQNEAQ (reference sequence). Written as DNA, the CDR3 is TGTGCCAGCTTCTGGGCAACAGTGACAGATACGCAGTATTTT. Residues: CASFWATVTDTQYF.

The rearrangement links TRBV12-3 or TRBV12-4 to TRBJ1-4, with D unclear. CDR3 length: 13 residues. Trimming left V 5 bases short and J 8 bases short, with 12 bases between. The CDR3 coding sequence is TGTGCCAGCAGTCTAAATCCTTTAGAAAAACTGTTTTTT. Translated, it gives CASSLNPLEKLFF.

This clone has a single count. The chain links TRBV28 to TRBJ1-1; D might be TRBD1 (6 bases). The V gene's germline CDR1 is MDHEN and CDR2 SYDVKM. The CDR3 sequence is 15 residues long. Trimming took off 5 bases at V and 0 bases at J, with 13 bases between the two ends. CDR3 region: CASSAGRGLNTEAFF. Written as DNA, the CDR3 is TGTGCCAGCAGTGCGGGTAGGGGGTTGAACACTGAAGCTTTCTTT. Supplemented by reference TRBV28 and TRBJ1-1, the full variable domain reads DVKVTQSSRYLVKRTGEKVFLECVQDMDHENMFWYRQDPGLGLRLIYFSYDVKMKEKGDIPEGYSVSREKKERFSLILESASTNQTSMYLCASSAGRGLNTEAFFGQGTRLTVV.

There are a few counts of this clone. This chain uses TRBV5-6 with TRBJ1-2; D gene uncertain. CDR1 and CDR2 (germline): SGHDT, YYEEEE. Trimming shortened V by 0 bases and J by 7 bases, and 13 bases separated the two germline ends. This CDR3 comprises 14 residues. In DNA, the CDR3 is TGTGCCAGCAGCTTGGGCCGGACTAGCCCTGGCTACACCTTC. This gives the protein CASSLGRTSPGYTF.

The rearrangement joins TRBV6-6 to TRBJ2-7; TRBD2 might be the D (6 bases). There are 13 residues in the CDR3. CDR1 is MNHNY and CDR2 is SVGAGI in the germline V gene (reference sequence). V was trimmed by 10 bases and J by 6 bases, leaving 19 bases between them. The CDR3 is CATVAVPGSEQYF. The DNA of the CDR3 is TGTGCCACCGTAGCGGTCCCTGGTAGCGAGCAGTACTTC.

This chain connects TRBV3-1 (or the pseudogene TRBV3-2) to TRBJ2-3, with a weak D call TRBD1 (5 bases). V dropped 4 bases and J dropped 0 bases, with 17 bases sitting between them. CDR1 is LGHDT, CDR2 YNNKEL, per germline (reference sequence). The CDR3 length is 17 residues. CDR3 sequence reads: CASSLLRGATSTDTQYF. DNA of the CDR3: TGTGCCAGCAGCCTTTTAAGGGGTGCCACTAGCACAGATACGCAGTATTTT.

This clone occurred a few times. The chain couples TRBV20-1 to TRBJ1-1; perhaps TRBD1 as D (6 bases). CDR3 length equals 11 residues. Germline V gives CDR1 DFQATT, CDR2 SNEGSKA (reference sequence). V gave up 5 bases and J gave up 4 bases, with 8 bases separating them. CDR3 sequence: CSAHRATEAFF. The CDR3 nucleotides are TGCAGTGCTCACAGGGCCACTGAAGCTTTCTTT.

The chain combines TRBV11-3 with TRBJ2-1, with 7 bases aligning to TRBD1. V shed 4 bases, J shed 2 bases, and the junction held 5 bases outside the gene matches. The CDR3 has 15 residues. CDR1 and CDR2 (germline): SGHNT, YENEEA. The CDR3 nucleotides read TGTGCCAGCAGCTCAACAGGGGAAACCTACAATGAGCAGTTCTTC. It codes for CASSSTGETYNEQFF.

This clone was found a few times. V usage is TRBV2 and J usage is TRBJ2-4, with D hard to call. The length of the CDR3 is 13 residues. Germline V CDR1 and CDR2: SNHLY, FYNNEI. Trimming took off 7 bases at V and 2 bases at J, with 9 bases between the two ends. CDR3 amino acids: CASIYNPKNIQYF. DNA for the CDR3: TGTGCCAGCATTTACAATCCCAAAAACATTCAGTACTTC.

The chain has TRBV27 and TRBJ2-5; 8 bases line up with TRBD2. The V gene's germline CDR1 is MNHEY and CDR2 SMNVEV (reference sequence). Losses at the gene ends were 4 bases for V and 2 bases for J; bases not matched to a gene: 6. The CDR3 contains 15 residues. The CDR3 spells CASSSYSGAQETQYF. In nucleotides, the CDR3 is TGTGCCAGCAGTTCCTATAGCGGGGCTCAAGAGACCCAGTACTTC.

This chain joins TRBV3-1 (or the pseudogene TRBV3-2) and TRBJ1-1, with unresolved D. Germline CDR1 is LGHDT and CDR2 is YNNKEL (reference sequence). V was trimmed by 4 bases and J by 7 bases, leaving 13 bases between them. The CDR3 has 13 residues. CDR3 protein: CASSPRVAGEAFF. The DNA of the CDR3 is TGTGCCAGCAGCCCTCGGGTCGCGGGTGAAGCTTTCTTT.

This clone was seen a handful of times. The chain couples TRBV5-6 to TRBJ1-2, with 7 bases lining up with TRBD1. Trimming at V came to 2 bases and at J to 0 bases, leaving 7 bases not matched to a gene. This CDR3 is 16 amino acids long. The germline V gene has CDR1 SGHDT and CDR2 YYEEEE. The chain's CDR3 is CASSLLPGQPNYGYTF. DNA for the CDR3: TGTGCCAGCAGCTTATTACCGGGACAGCCTAACTATGGCTACACCTTC.